The rows below give T cell receptor beta chains drawn from one sample of a study of T cells in Graves' hyperthyroidism and ophthalmopathy. TCRdb itself ran the multiplex PCR reads through MiXCR, one entry per CDR3 protein. The data hold hundreds of thousands of distinct CDR3 sequences, with around 15% observed a single time. The sample comprised blood. The source of these receptors is a woman between 50 and 59 years old with Graves' ophthalmopathy. CDR3s include the opening cysteine and the closing phenylalanine or tryptophan. The D gene is left open where the match is weak. The listing skips clone size in some rows; elsewhere it reads once, few, many or a size class.

cdr3_nt cdr3_aa j_call cdr3_length clone_size d_call v_call
TGTGCCATCACCATAGACAGGGTCAACACTGAAGCTTTCTTT CAITIDRVNTEAFF TRBJ1-1 14 few TRBD1 TRBV10-3
TGTGCCACAGAGACAGGGAGGGGGAACACTGAAGCTTTCTTT CATETGRGNTEAFF TRBJ1-1 14 . TRBD1 TRBV6-2/TRBV6-3
TGCAGTGCTAGTCGGGACTTGATGTGGCCCAAAGAAGTCAATGAGCAGTTCTTC CSASRDLMWPKEVNEQFF TRBJ2-1 18 many . TRBV20-1
TGTGCCAGTAGGCTGTACAGGGGAGAAGGCTACGAGCAGTACTTC CASRLYRGEGYEQYF TRBJ2-7 15 . TRBD1 TRBV19
TGTGCCAGCAGTTTCCGAGGGGGTTGGAACACTGAAGCTTTCTTT CASSFRGGWNTEAFF TRBJ1-1 15 many . TRBV28
TGTGCCAGCAGCACCCGAGGACTAGCGGGAGACAATGAGCAGTTCTTC CASSTRGLAGDNEQFF TRBJ2-1 16 few TRBD2 TRBV13
TGTGCCAGCAGCCAAGATGCGTCTAGCGCCACTAAGGGGCTCGAGCAGTACTTC CASSQDASSATKGLEQYF TRBJ2-7 18 few . TRBV4-2
TGTGCCTGGAGTGTGGGCCTTTACAATGAGCAGTTCTTC CAWSVGLYNEQFF TRBJ2-1 13 many . TRBV30
TGTGCCAGCGGGAGGATCGGAGATGAGCAGTTCTTC CASGRIGDEQFF TRBJ2-1 12 many . TRBV12-3/TRBV12-4
TGCAGTGTCTCCGGGACAGGGGGAAGAGGCAATCAGCCCCAGCATTTT CSVSGTGGRGNQPQHF TRBJ1-5 16 few TRBD1 TRBV20-1
TGTGCCAGCAGCCAAACAGGGGGCGGAAACACCATATATTTT CASSQTGGGNTIYF TRBJ1-3 14 . TRBD1 TRBV11-2
TGTGCCAGCAGCTTAACGCCACTAGCGGGAGTTAAGAATGAGCAGTTCTTC CASSLTPLAGVKNEQFF TRBJ2-1 17 many TRBD2 TRBV7-3
TGTGCCAGCACCCCCGGACTAGCGGGGGGAGATACGCAGTATTTT CASTPGLAGGDTQYF TRBJ2-3 15 many TRBD2 TRBV28
TGCAGTGCTCCCAGGTCTGAGCGGGAGGGCCTCAATGAGCAGTTCTTC CSAPRSEREGLNEQFF TRBJ2-1 16 many TRBD2 TRBV20-1
TGTGCCAGCGGATCCGGGCTCCCTGTTCACCACTTT CASGSGLPVHHF TRBJ1-6 12 many . TRBV28
TGTGCCAGCAGGGGGGCGCGGTACACTGAAGCTTTCTTT CASRGARYTEAFF TRBJ1-1 13 once . TRBV6-1
TGTGCCAGCAGCTCCTCGTCGGACAGGGAAACAGATACGCAGTATTTT CASSSSSDRETDTQYF TRBJ2-3 16 many TRBD1 TRBV13
TGTGCCAGCAGCCTTAAGCGGTCCGGCGGGGAGCTGTTTTTT CASSLKRSGGELFF TRBJ2-2 14 many . TRBV7-2
TGTGCCAGCAGTTTATTACGGGGGTCGGTGACCCAGTACTTC CASSLLRGSVTQYF TRBJ2-5 14 many . TRBV28
TGTGCCAGCAGTTTAGGGGGGCCGGACACTGAAGCTTTCTTT CASSLGGPDTEAFF TRBJ1-1 14 many . TRBV28
TGTGCCAGCACCGGTCTAGCGGGCTACAATGAGCAGTTCTTC CASTGLAGYNEQFF TRBJ2-1 14 many TRBD2 TRBV6-2/TRBV6-3
TGTGCCAGCAGCCGCAGCGGGAGCGAGACAGATACGCAGTATTTT CASSRSGSETDTQYF TRBJ2-3 15 many TRBD2 TRBV6-1
TGTGCCAGCAGTTGGACAGGGAACACCGGGGAGCTGTTTTTT CASSWTGNTGELFF TRBJ2-2 14 many TRBD1 TRBV28
TGCAGTGCCCCGCTTACTAGCGGGACGGGGGATACGCAGTATTTT CSAPLTSGTGDTQYF TRBJ2-3 15 few TRBD2 TRBV20-1
TGTGCCAGCAGTTATCTGCGGGTTTTCTGCGGGACCAACTCCCCTAGCACAGATACGCAGTATTTT CASSYLRVFCGTNSPSTDTQYF TRBJ2-3 22 . . TRBV6-8
TGTGCCAGCTCACTAGTACAGCCGAGGTTCAATGAGCAGTTCTTC CASSLVQPRFNEQFF TRBJ2-1 15 few . TRBV18
TGTGCCAGTAGTAGCCTGGGACTAGCGGACTACAATGAGCAGTTCTTC CASSSLGLADYNEQFF TRBJ2-1 16 . TRBD2 TRBV19
TGCAGCGGTCGGAAGCTAGACTATGGCTACACCTTC CSGRKLDYGYTF TRBJ1-2 12 few . TRBV29-1
TGTGCCAGCTCACCAGGGCGAGAACAGGGCTACGAGCAGTACTTC CASSPGREQGYEQYF TRBJ2-7 15 few . TRBV18
TGTGCCAGCTTCCCCGACGCCGGATTGGCGGTCTATGGCTACACCTTC CASFPDAGLAVYGYTF TRBJ1-2 16 . . TRBV4-2
TGTGCCAGCAGTTGGACACTAGCGCGGCTTGAGCAGTTCTTC CASSWTLARLEQFF TRBJ2-1 14 many TRBD2 TRBV7-2
TGTGCCTGGAGTCAAGGGGCTTACACTGAAGCTTTCTTT CAWSQGAYTEAFF TRBJ1-1 13 many . TRBV30
TGTGCCAGCAGGCCGACTCCGGGACAGGGGTCTGGGGCCAACGTCCTGACTTTC CASRPTPGQGSGANVLTF TRBJ2-6 18 many TRBD1 TRBV6-1
TGTGCCAGCAGTTACAGGGCGGGTCGTCCCTACGAGCAGTACTTC CASSYRAGRPYEQYF TRBJ2-7 15 many . TRBV6-6